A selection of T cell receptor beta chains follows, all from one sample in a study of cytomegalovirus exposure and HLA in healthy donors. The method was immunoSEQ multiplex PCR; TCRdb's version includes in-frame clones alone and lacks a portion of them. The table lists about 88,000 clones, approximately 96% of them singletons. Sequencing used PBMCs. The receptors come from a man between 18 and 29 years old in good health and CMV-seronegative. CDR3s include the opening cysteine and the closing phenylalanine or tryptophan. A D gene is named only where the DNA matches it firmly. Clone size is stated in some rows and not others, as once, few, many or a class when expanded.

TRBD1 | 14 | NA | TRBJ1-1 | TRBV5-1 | CASSFGTGGTEAFF | TGCGCCAGCAGCTTTGGGACAGGGGGCACTGAAGCTTTCTTT
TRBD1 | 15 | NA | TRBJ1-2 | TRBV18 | CATILLTGANYGYTF | TGTGCCACCATCCTTTTGACAGGGGCTAACTATGGCTACACCTTC
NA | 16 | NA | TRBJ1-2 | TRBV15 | CATSRDSRGNLGGYTF | TGTGCCACCAGCAGAGATTCCCGAGGGAATTTGGGTGGCTACACCTTC
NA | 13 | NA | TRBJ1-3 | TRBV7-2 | CASSSTQGNTIYF | TGTGCCAGCAGCTCGACTCAGGGAAACACCATATATTTT
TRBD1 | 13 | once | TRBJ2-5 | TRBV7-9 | CATWTGRWETQYF | TGTGCCACATGGACAGGTCGGTGGGAGACCCAGTACTTC
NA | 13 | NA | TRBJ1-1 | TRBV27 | CASSFSWNTEAFF | TGTGCCAGCAGTTTCTCTTGGAACACTGAAGCTTTCTTT
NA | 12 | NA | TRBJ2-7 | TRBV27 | CASSSGSYEQYF | TGTGCCAGCAGTTCGGGGAGCTACGAGCAGTACTTC
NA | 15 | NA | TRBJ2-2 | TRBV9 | CASSVDPGAGGELFF | TGTGCCAGCAGCGTAGATCCGGGAGCTGGCGGGGAGCTGTTTTTT
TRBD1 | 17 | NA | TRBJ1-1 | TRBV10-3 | CAISGREGAVDGTEAFF | TGTGCCATCAGTGGACGGGAGGGGGCGGTGGATGGCACTGAAGCTTTCTTT
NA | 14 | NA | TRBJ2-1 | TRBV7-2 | CASSPGQGTNEQFF | TGTGCCAGCAGCCCAGGGCAGGGTACGAATGAGCAGTTCTTC
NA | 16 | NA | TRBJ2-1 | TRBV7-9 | CASSPSRLRGNNEQFF | TGTGCCAGCAGCCCAAGCCGACTACGGGGGAACAATGAGCAGTTCTTC
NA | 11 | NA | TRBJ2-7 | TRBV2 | CASSPFYEQYF | TGTGCCAGCAGCCCCTTCTACGAGCAGTACTTC
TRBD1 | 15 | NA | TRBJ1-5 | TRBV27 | CASSSGQGDNQPQHF | TGTGCCAGCAGTTCGGGACAGGGTGACAATCAGCCCCAGCATTTT
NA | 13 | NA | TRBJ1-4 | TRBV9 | CASSPDSGEKLFF | TGTGCCAGCAGCCCCGACTCGGGTGAAAAACTGTTTTTT
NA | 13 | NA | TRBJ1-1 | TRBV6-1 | CASSRTVGTEAFF | TGTGCCAGCAGTCGGACAGTTGGGACTGAAGCTTTCTTT
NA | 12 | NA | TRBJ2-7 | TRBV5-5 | CASSSPVHEQYF | TGTGCCAGCAGCTCCCCCGTCCACGAGCAGTACTTC
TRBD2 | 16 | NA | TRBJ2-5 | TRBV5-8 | CASSSGLAGRTETQYF | TGTGCCAGCAGCTCAGGACTAGCGGGACGTACGGAGACCCAGTACTTC
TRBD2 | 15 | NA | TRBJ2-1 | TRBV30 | CAWSPPAGVYNEQFF | TGTGCCTGGAGTCCGCCAGCGGGAGTTTACAATGAGCAGTTCTTC
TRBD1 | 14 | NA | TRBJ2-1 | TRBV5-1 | CASSLVGTGQKQFF | TGCGCCAGCAGCTTGGTAGGGACAGGGCAGAAACAGTTCTTC
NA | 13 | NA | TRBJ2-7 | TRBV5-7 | CASSLHITYEQYF | TGTGCCAGCAGCTTGCACATAACCTACGAGCAGTACTTC
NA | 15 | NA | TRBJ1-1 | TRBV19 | CASSINQGLRTEAFF | TGTGCCAGTAGTATTAACCAGGGGCTAAGGACTGAAGCTTTCTTT
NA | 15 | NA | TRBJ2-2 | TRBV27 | CASSLIADVTGELFF | TGTGCCAGCAGTTTGATAGCGGATGTCACCGGGGAGCTGTTTTTT
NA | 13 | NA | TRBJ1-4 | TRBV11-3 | CASSLRVGEKLFF | TGTGCCAGCAGCTTACGGGTCGGTGAAAAACTGTTTTTT
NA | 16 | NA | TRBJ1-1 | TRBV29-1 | CSVGGRVDVGNTEAFF | TGCAGCGTTGGGGGCAGGGTCGACGTGGGGAACACTGAAGCTTTCTTT
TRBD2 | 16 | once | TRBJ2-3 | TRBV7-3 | CASSLGLAGGTDTQYF | TGTGCCAGCAGCTTGGGACTAGCGGGAGGGACAGATACGCAGTATTTT
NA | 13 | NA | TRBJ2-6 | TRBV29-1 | CSARGSGANVLTF | TGCAGCGCTCGGGGCTCTGGGGCCAACGTCCTGACTTTC
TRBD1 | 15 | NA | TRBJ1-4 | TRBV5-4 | CASSLPGQGNEKLFF | TGTGCCAGCAGCTTGCCGGGACAGGGTAATGAAAAACTGTTTTTT